This TCR beta chain was found in a study of Ad26.COV2.S vaccination and SARS-CoV-2 variants. Study-level background: Enrollment placed the donor in the COV1001 Ad26.COV2.S trial arm.

Profiling relied on immunoSEQ multiplex PCR, and the TCRdb table lists in-frame clones only, not all of them. The table includes about 400,000 clones, about 89% detected once. The treatment denotes: some 19 received Ad26.COV2.S at low or high dose, single or two shots; 5 received placebo; per-sample allocation not given. Specimens were obtained on day 63 following the first vaccine or placebo injection. Whoever gave the sample was an adult aged 18-55 years in Boston. An Ad26 vector expressing Wuhan-strain SARS-CoV-2 spike constituted the vaccine. The V gene lost 9 bases and the J gene lost 7 bases, with 13 bases spanning the gap. Germline values: CDR1 LNHDA, CDR2 SQIVND (reference sequence). The CDR3 length is 12 residues.

The rearrangement uses TRBV19 and TRBJ2-1; TRBD2 is a possible D gene (7 bases). The sequence came from a person aged 18-65 years who received the Ad26.COV2.S COVID-19 vaccine or a placebo. The sample here was peripheral blood, taken in a trial of Ad26.COV2.S vaccine versus placebo. In DNA form, the CDR3 reads TGTGCCAGCCGGGGAGGGGGGAATGAGCAGTTCTTC. It encodes CASRGGGNEQFF.